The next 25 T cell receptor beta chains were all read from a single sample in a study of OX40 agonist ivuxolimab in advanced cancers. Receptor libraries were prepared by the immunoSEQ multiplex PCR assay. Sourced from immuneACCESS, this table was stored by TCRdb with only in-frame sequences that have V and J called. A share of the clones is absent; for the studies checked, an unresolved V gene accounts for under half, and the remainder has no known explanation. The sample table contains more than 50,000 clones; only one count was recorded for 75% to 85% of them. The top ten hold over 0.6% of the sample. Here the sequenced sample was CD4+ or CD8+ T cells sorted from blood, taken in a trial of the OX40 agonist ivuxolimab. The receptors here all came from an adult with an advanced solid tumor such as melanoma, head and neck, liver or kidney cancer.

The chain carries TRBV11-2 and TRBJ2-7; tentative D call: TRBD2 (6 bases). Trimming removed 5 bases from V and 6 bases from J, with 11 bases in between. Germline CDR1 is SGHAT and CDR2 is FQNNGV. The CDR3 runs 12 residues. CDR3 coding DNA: TGTGCCAGCAGCCCATCCGGGGGCGAGCAGTACTTC. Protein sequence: CASSPSGGEQYF.

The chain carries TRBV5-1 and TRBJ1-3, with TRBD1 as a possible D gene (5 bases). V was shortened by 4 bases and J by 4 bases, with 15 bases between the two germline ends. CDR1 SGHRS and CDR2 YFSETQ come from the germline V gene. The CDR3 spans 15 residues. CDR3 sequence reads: CASSIQGTDGNTIYF. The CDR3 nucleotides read TGCGCCAGCAGCATCCAGGGTACGGACGGAAACACCATATATTTT.

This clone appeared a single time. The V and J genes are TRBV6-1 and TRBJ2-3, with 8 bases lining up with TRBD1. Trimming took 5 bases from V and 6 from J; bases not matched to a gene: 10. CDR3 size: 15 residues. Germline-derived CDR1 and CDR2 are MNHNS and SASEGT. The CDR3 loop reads CASSTDRVSLDTQYF. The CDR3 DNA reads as TGTGCCAGCAGTACGGACAGGGTCTCTCTGGATACGCAGTATTTT.

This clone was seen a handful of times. For the CDR3, the DNA is TGTGCCAGCCAGGAGTGGGTGGGAGGCTACACCTTC. Protein: CASQEWVGGYTF. The chain links TRBV7-9 to TRBJ1-2; D is uncertain. The CDR3 runs to 12 residues. With 8 bases removed from V and 8 bases from J, the gap between germline ends came to 15 bases. Germline loops: CDR1 SEHNR, CDR2 FQNEAQ (reference sequence).

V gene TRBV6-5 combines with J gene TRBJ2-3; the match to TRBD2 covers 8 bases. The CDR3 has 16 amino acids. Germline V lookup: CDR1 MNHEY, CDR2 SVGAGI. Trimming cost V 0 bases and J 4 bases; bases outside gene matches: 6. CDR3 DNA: TGTGCCAGCAGTTACTCTAGCGGGGAGCTCTCAGATACGCAGTATTTT. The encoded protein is CASSYSSGELSDTQYF.

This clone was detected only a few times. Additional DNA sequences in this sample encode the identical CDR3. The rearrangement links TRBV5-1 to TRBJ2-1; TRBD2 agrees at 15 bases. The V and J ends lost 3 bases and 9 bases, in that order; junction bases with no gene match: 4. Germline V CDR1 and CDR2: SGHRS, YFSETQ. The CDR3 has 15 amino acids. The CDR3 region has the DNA TGCGCCAGCAGCTGGACTAGCGGGGGGGCCGGTGAGCAGTTCTTC. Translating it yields CASSWTSGGAGEQFF.

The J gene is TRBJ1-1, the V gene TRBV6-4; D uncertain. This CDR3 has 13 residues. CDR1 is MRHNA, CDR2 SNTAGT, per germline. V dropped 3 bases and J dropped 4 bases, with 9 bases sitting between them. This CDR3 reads CASSEGVGTEAFF. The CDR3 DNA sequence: TGTGCCAGCAGTGAAGGCGTCGGCACTGAAGCTTTCTTT.

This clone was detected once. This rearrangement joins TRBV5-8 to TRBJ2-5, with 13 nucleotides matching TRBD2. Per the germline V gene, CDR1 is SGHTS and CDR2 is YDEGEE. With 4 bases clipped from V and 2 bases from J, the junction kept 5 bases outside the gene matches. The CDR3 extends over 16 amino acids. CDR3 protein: CASSPGLAGDQETQYF. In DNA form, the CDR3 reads TGTGCCAGCAGCCCAGGACTAGCGGGGGATCAAGAGACCCAGTACTTC.

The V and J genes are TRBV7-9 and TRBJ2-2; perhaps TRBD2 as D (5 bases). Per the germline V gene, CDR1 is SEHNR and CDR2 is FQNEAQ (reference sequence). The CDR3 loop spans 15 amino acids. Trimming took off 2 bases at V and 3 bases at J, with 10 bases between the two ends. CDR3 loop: CASSLTSGYTGELFF. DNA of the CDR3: TGTGCCAGCAGCTTAACCTCGGGGTACACCGGGGAGCTGTTTTTT.

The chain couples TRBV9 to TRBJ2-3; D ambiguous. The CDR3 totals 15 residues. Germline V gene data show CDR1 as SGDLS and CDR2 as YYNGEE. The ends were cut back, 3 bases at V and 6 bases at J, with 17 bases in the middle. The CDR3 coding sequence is TGTGCCAGCAGCGCCCTGGCGACTCCTGTGGATACGCAGTATTTT. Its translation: CASSALATPVDTQYF.

The CDR3 coding sequence is TGTGCCAGCAGCCTCAGCGGGGGGATCTCCACAGAGACCCAGTACTTC. This codes for CASSLSGGISTETQYF. The V gene is TRBV7-6, the J gene TRBJ2-5, with 9 bases matching TRBD2. The V gene end was trimmed by 5 bases and the J gene end by 4 bases; junction bases not matched to a gene: 11. Per germline, CDR1 SGHVS and CDR2 FNYEAQ. This CDR3 region has 16 residues.

The CDR3 DNA reads as TGTGCCAGCAGCTTGGTTCCGGGGAGGACTGAAGCTTTCTTT. Translated: CASSLVPGRTEAFF. This sequence joins TRBV11-2 and TRBJ1-1; no clear D. The CDR3 totals 14 residues. Per the germline V gene, CDR1 is SGHAT and CDR2 is FQNNGV. Trimming shortened V by 3 bases and J by 5 bases, and 13 bases separated the two germline ends.

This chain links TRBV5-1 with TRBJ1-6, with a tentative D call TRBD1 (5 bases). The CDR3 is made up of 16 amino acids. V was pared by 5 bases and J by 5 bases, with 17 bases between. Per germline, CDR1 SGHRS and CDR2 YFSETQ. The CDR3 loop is CASRLGRRGNNSPLHF. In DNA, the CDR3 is TGCGCCAGCAGACTGGGACGACGCGGGAATAATTCACCCCTCCACTTT.

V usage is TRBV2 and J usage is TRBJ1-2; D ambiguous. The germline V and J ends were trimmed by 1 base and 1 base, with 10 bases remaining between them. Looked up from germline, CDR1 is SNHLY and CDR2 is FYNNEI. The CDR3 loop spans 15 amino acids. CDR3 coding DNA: TGTGCCAGCAGTGAAGAGTCAGTCATTAACTATGGCTACACCTTC. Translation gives CASSEESVINYGYTF.

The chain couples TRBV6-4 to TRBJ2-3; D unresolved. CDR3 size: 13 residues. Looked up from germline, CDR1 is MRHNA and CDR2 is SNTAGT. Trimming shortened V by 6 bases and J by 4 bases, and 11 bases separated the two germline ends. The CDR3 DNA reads TGTGCCAGCAGCGTCACGTGGGCAGATACGCAGTATTTT. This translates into CASSVTWADTQYF.

The CDR3 reads CASSPGRSYNEQFF. For the CDR3, the DNA is TGTGCCAGCAGCCCGGGAAGGTCCTACAATGAGCAGTTCTTC. This chain joins TRBV7-7 and TRBJ2-1, with D perhaps matching TRBD2 (5 bases). This CDR3 has 14 amino acids. With 5 bases removed from V and 1 base from J, the gap between germline ends came to 9 bases. Germline-derived CDR1 and CDR2 are SSHAT and FNYEAQ (reference sequence). The complete variable domain, with remaining parts taken from reference TRBV7-7 and TRBJ2-1, reads GAGVSQSPRYKVTKRGQDVTLRCDPISSHATLYWYQQALGQGPEFLTYFNYEAQPDKSGLPSDRFSAERPEGSISTLTIQRTEQRDSAMYRCASSPGRSYNEQFFGPGTRLTVL.

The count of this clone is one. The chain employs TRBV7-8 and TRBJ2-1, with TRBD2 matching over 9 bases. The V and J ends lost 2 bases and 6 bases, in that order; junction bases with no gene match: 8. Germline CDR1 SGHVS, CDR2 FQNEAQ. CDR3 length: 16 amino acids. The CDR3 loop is CASSLWGAGGPNEQFF. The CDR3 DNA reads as TGTGCCAGCAGCTTATGGGGCGCGGGGGGGCCCAATGAGCAGTTCTTC.

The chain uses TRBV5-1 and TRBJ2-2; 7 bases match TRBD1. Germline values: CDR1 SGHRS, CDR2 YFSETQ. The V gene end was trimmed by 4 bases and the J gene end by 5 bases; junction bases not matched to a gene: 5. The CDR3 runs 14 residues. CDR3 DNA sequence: TGCGCCAGCAGCGCGGAGACAGGGACCGGGGAGCTGTTTTTT. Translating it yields CASSAETGTGELFF.

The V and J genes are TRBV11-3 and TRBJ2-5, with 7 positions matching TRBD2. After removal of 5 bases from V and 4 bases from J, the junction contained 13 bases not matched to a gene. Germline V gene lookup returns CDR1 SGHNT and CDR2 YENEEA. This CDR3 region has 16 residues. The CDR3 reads CASSQKRLAGSETQYF. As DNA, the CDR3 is TGTGCCAGCAGCCAAAAAAGACTAGCTGGTTCAGAGACCCAGTACTTC.

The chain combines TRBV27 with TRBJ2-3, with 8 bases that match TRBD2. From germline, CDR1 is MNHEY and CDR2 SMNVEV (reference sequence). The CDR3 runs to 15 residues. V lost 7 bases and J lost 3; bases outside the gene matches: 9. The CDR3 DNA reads TGTGCCAGCACCCTTTTCGGGGGGGCGACAGATACGCAGTATTTT. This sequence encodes CASTLFGGATDTQYF.

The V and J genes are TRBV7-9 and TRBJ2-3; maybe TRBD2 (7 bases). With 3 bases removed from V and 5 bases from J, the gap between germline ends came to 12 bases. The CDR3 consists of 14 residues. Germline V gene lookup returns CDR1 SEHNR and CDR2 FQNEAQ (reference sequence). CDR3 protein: CASSFRGAEDTQYF. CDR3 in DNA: TGTGCCAGCAGCTTTCGGGGGGCGGAAGATACGCAGTATTTT.

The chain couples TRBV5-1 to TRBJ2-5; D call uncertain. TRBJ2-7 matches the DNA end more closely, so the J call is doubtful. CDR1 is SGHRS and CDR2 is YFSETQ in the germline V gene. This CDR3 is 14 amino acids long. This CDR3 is CASSFSGQVGEQYF. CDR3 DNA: TGCGCCAGCAGCTTCTCCGGCCAGGTCGGCGAGCAGTACTTC.

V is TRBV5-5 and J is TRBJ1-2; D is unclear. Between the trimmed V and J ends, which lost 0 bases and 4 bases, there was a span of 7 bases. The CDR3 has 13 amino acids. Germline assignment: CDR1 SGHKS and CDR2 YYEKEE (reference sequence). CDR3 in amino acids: CASSLEPFYGYTF. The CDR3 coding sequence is TGTGCCAGCAGCTTGGAACCTTTCTATGGCTACACCTTC.

The CDR3, as DNA: TGTGCCACCTTTGACAGCCTCTCCTACGAGCAGTACTTC. Protein: CATFDSLSYEQYF. The V and J genes are TRBV6-5 and TRBJ2-7; maybe TRBD1 (5 bases). The CDR3 consists of 13 residues. Germline V lookup: CDR1 MNHEY, CDR2 SVGAGI. V lost 10 bases to trimming and J lost 0 bases, with 13 bases between them.

In DNA, the CDR3 is TGTGCCAGCACCCCGACAATTAACTATGGCTACACCTTC. It is translated as CASTPTINYGYTF. The chain uses TRBV6-6 and TRBJ1-2; unclear D gene. The length of the CDR3 is 13 residues. Looked up from germline, CDR1 is MNHNY and CDR2 is SVGAGI (reference sequence). The V and J ends lost 7 bases and 1 base respectively, with 10 bases between them.